This T cell receptor beta chain was obtained from a study of control samples from healthy donors and cancer patients. Assay used: immunoSEQ multiplex PCR; TCRdb lists only in-frame clones, some missing. The repertoire holds around 170,000 clones, with approximately 86% as singletons. The sequence derives from a woman aged 30 to 39 in good health. Sequenced material: blood.

CDR3 amino acids: CASSLWQDEKLFF. CDR3 nucleotides: TGTGCCAGCAGCTTATGGCAGGATGAAAAACTGTTTTTT. V usage is TRBV11-2 and J usage is TRBJ1-4; no definite D call. CDR1 and CDR2 from the germline V gene are SGHAT and FQNNGV. Trimming took 2 bases from V and 6 from J, leaving 7 bases between them. The length of the CDR3 is 13 residues.